Here is one T cell receptor (beta chain) with its context. Its antigen is still unknown. A much larger clone differs by one base, so this may be a read error. The data were taken from a study of T cell repertoires in cytomegalovirus infection. In the study overall: Through public TCR beta signatures, both CMV infection and matching HLA type were indicated. Overall study findings and caveats: Clonotypes of TCR beta that were HLA-C-restricted and CMV-specific dominated the ex vivo response. Based on cumulative public TCR beta family frequency, carriers of CMV plus the relevant HLA were identified.

There are 13 residues in the CDR3. Germline loops: CDR1 SNHLY, CDR2 FYNNEI. TCRdb reprocessed the reads via MiXCR and lists one record per CDR3 protein. The sample includes around 280,000 distinct CDR3 sequences, roughly a tenth of them seen just once. The receptor comes from a human donor in good health (CMV status not recorded). Some clones in this sample may be carry-over from other donors' samples. This chain connects TRBV2 to TRBJ2-7; possibly TRBD1 for D (6 bases). Specimen: PBMCs. The CDR3 DNA reads as TGTACCAGCAGTGAAGGGGGATTATACGAGCAGTACGTC. It codes for CTSSEGGLYEQYV.